The next 20 T cell receptor beta chains were all read from a single sample in a study of identical twins. TCRdb re-called the 5' RACE reads through MiXCR, storing one row per CDR3 protein. The table records some 600,000 distinct CDR3 sequences, 7% to 7.5% of them present only once. These same records also appear under a second study, on yellow fever vaccine responses in identical twins.

Sequencing used PBMCs. The receptors were sampled from a woman aged 18 to 35 in good health.

This clonotype has just a few counts. The chain couples TRBV10-3 to TRBJ2-5, with D hard to call. The V gene lost 3 bases and the J gene lost 5 bases, with 10 bases spanning the gap. The CDR3 extends over 13 amino acids. The germline V gene has CDR1 ENHRY and CDR2 SYGVKD. Here the CDR3 reads CAISDGLGETQYF. The DNA of the CDR3 is TGTGCCATCAGTGACGGGTTGGGGGAGACCCAGTACTTC.

This chain connects TRBV29-1 to TRBJ1-2; D is undetermined. The CDR3 extends over 12 amino acids. V lost 5 bases and J 2 bases, leaving 9 bases between the germline ends. The germline V gene has CDR1 SQVTM and CDR2 ANQGSEA. Written as DNA, the CDR3 is TGCAGCGTTACGGACGGAAACTATGGCTACACCTTC. Its protein product is CSVTDGNYGYTF.

This chain links TRBV20-1 with TRBJ2-1; 10 bases are shared with TRBD2. Germline CDR1 DFQATT, CDR2 SNEGSKA (reference sequence). The V and J ends lost 0 bases and 4 bases, in that order; junction bases with no gene match: 6. The CDR3 has 16 amino acids. The CDR3 is CSARDPLAGVYNEQFF. In DNA, the CDR3 is TGCAGTGCTAGAGATCCCCTAGCGGGGGTTTACAATGAGCAGTTCTTC.

The table lists this clonotype with many counts. This chain uses TRBV12-3 or TRBV12-4 with TRBJ1-5; the D gene is possibly TRBD1 (5 bases). The CDR3 covers 13 residues. V was trimmed by 6 bases and J by 6 bases, leaving 12 bases between them. The CDR3 is CASSRQFGQPQHF. The CDR3 DNA reads TGTGCCAGCAGCAGACAGTTTGGTCAGCCCCAGCATTTT.

The genes are TRBV28 and TRBJ2-3; D is possibly TRBD1 (5 bases). Trimming left V 5 bases short and J 2 bases short, with 11 bases between. The CDR3 extends over 14 amino acids. Germline V lookup: CDR1 MDHEN, CDR2 SYDVKM. DNA of the CDR3: TGTGCCAGCAGTCCCGACAGACTCACAGATACGCAGTATTTT. It codes for CASSPDRLTDTQYF.

This clonotype was observed at least ten times. V gene TRBV12-3 or TRBV12-4 combines with J gene TRBJ2-7; D is possibly TRBD2 (5 bases). V gave up 3 bases and J gave up 0 bases, with 9 bases separating them. The CDR3 covers 14 residues. In DNA, the CDR3 is TGTGCCAGCAGTTTGTCTAGCCCCTCCTACGAGCAGTACTTC. Its protein is CASSLSSPSYEQYF.

The table lists this clonotype with many counts. The chain is built from TRBV24-1 and TRBJ2-1; 10 nucleotides align to TRBD2. Germline lookup yields CDR1 KGHDR and CDR2 SFDVKD. The junction had 12 bases not matched to a gene; V was cut back by 0 bases and J by 8 bases. The CDR3 has 18 residues. CDR3 DNA: TGTGCCACCAGTGATTTGCAAGCCCCTAGCGGGAGACGTGATGAGCAGTTCTTC. Amino acids: CATSDLQAPSGRRDEQFF.

Ten or more counts support this clonotype. The chain carries TRBV12-3 or TRBV12-4 and TRBJ1-2; D perhaps matches TRBD1 (6 bases). Trimming shortened V by 1 base and J by 3 bases, and 15 bases separated the two germline ends. CDR3 size: 16 residues. The CDR3 DNA is TGTGCCAGCAGTTTAGGGACAGAAATTAGGGACTATGGCTACACCTTC. Its protein product is CASSLGTEIRDYGYTF.

This clonotype turned up a few times. The V and J genes are TRBV10-2 and TRBJ2-7, with TRBD2 matching 11 bases. With 2 bases clipped from V and 4 bases from J, the junction kept 4 bases outside the gene matches. CDR1 and CDR2 from the germline V gene are WSHSY and SAAADI. The CDR3 contains 15 residues. CDR3 sequence: CASSETSGSRYEQYF. CDR3 coding DNA: TGCGCCAGCAGTGAGACTAGCGGGAGTAGGTACGAGCAGTACTTC.

This clonotype has more than one count but fewer than ten. The genes are TRBV15 and TRBJ2-5; D is possibly TRBD2 (6 bases). Trimming took 0 bases from V and 5 from J, leaving 13 bases between them. The CDR3 length is 15 residues. Germline CDR1 and CDR2: LNHNV and YYDKDF (reference sequence). CDR3 protein: CATSRDRGGKETQYF. In nucleotides, the CDR3 is TGTGCCACCAGCAGAGATCGGGGCGGGAAGGAGACCCAGTACTTC.

The rearrangement uses TRBV12-3 or TRBV12-4 and TRBJ1-1; TRBD1 matches 8 bases. The CDR3 has 15 amino acids. Germline trimming cut 5 bases from V and 1 base from J; bases unmatched to any gene: 6. Written as DNA, the CDR3 is TGTGCCAGCAGTACCCGGACAGGGCGGAACACTGAAGCTTTCTTT. Translating it yields CASSTRTGRNTEAFF.

The chain combines TRBV4-2 with TRBJ2-1; D is ambiguous. The length of the CDR3 is 14 residues. The V end lost 0 bases, the J end lost 4 bases, and 7 bases lay between the germline ends. Germline CDR1 is LGHNA and CDR2 is YNFKEQ. DNA for the CDR3: TGTGCCAGCAGCCAAGACGTGGGATACAATGAGCAGTTCTTC. Its protein is CASSQDVGYNEQFF.

This clonotype was recorded a few times. The rearrangement joins TRBV6-1 to TRBJ2-3; 10 positions match TRBD2. V lost 6 bases and J lost 4; bases outside the gene matches: 7. CDR3 length equals 15 residues. Germline assignment: CDR1 MNHNS and CDR2 SASEGT. Here the CDR3 DNA reads TGTGCCAGCAGAACAACTAGCGGGACCGCAGATACGCAGTATTTT. The encoded protein is CASRTTSGTADTQYF.

Details on this clonotype: A much more abundant neighbour one base away suggests this may be a read error. The V gene is TRBV5-1, the J gene TRBJ2-3; 8 nucleotides line up with TRBD2. The length of the CDR3 is 17 residues. Germline V CDR1 and CDR2: SGHRS, YFSETQ. CDR3 DNA sequence: TGCGCCATCAGCTTGCCAGGAGCGGGAGTTAGCACAGATACGCAGTATTTT. Its translation: CAISLPGAGVSTDTQYF.

The rearrangement uses TRBV10-3 and TRBJ1-2; D is perhaps TRBD1 (6 bases). The V end lost 4 bases, the J end lost 5 bases, and 14 bases lay between the germline ends. From germline, CDR1 is ENHRY and CDR2 SYGVKD. CDR3 length equals 14 residues. The chain's CDR3 is CAISGRDNGYGYTF. Here the CDR3 DNA reads TGTGCCATCAGTGGCCGGGACAATGGGTATGGCTACACCTTC.

This clonotype came up many times. The CDR3 spells CASSESGQQNIQYF. DNA of the CDR3: TGCGCCAGCAGTGAGTCGGGACAGCAAAACATTCAGTACTTC. The gene calls are TRBV10-1 and TRBJ2-4; TRBD1 aligns across 7 bases. Germline V gives CDR1 WNHNN, CDR2 SYGVQD (reference sequence). CDR3 length: 14 residues. J was trimmed by 5 bases and V by 0 bases; bases with no gene match: 1.

In its sample, this clonotype was seen many times. The chain joins TRBV7-2 to TRBJ2-1, with D possibly being TRBD2 (5 bases). V lost 5 bases, J lost 3 bases, and 20 bases lay in between. The germline V gene has CDR1 SGHTA and CDR2 FQGNSA. The CDR3 is 17 amino acids. In DNA form, the CDR3 reads TGTGCCAGCAGCCACCCCGGGGTAGCCCCGAACTACAATGAGCAGTTCTTC. Protein product: CASSHPGVAPNYNEQFF.

The chain carries TRBV7-6 and TRBJ2-3; TRBD2 matches at 8 bases. From germline, CDR1 is SGHVS and CDR2 FNYEAQ. V lost 8 bases, J lost 2 bases, and 3 bases stayed unmatched. There are 13 residues in the CDR3. The CDR3 DNA reads TGTGCCAGCTTAGCGGGGACCACAGATACGCAGTATTTT. This gives the protein CASLAGTTDTQYF.

This clonotype was seen many times. The J gene is TRBJ2-2, the V gene TRBV11-3; D is unclear. This CDR3 contains 11 residues. CDR1 and CDR2 from the germline V gene are SGHNT and YENEEA. V was clipped by 3 bases and J by 6 bases, with 2 bases between them. Here the CDR3 DNA reads TGTGCCAGCAGCTTCGCCGGGGAGCTGTTTTTT. It codes for CASSFAGELFF.

This clonotype was recorded many times. The chain is built from TRBV20-1 and TRBJ2-3, with D perhaps TRBD2 (6 bases). Germline assignment: CDR1 DFQATT and CDR2 SNEGSKA (reference sequence). The CDR3 is 14 residues long. V was cut by 6 bases and J by 6 bases, with 19 bases left in between. CDR3 coding DNA: TGCAGTGCCCACTCGGGAGTGTTCAAGGATACGCAGTATTTT. The encoded protein is CSAHSGVFKDTQYF.